This T cell receptor beta chain comes out of a study of beta chain features in type 1 diabetes. Germline CDR1 SQVTM, CDR2 ANQGSEA. Trimming removed 4 bases from V and 1 base from J, with 11 bases in between. This CDR3 comprises 13 residues. Expressed TCRB transcripts were sequenced after all isolated RNA was converted to cDNA. Measured with immunoSEQ multiplex PCR; TCRdb has only the in-frame clones, and not every one. The sample includes some 900,000 clones, under 20% of them seen just once. V is TRBV29-1 and J is TRBJ2-7, with a weak D call TRBD1 (5 bases). The sample comprised naive CD4+ T cells from blood. The clonotype comes from a woman aged 18 to 35 in good health. The CDR3 is CSVVGLGSYEQYF. The CDR3 DNA reads as TGCAGCGTTGTGGGGCTGGGGTCCTACGAGCAGTACTTC.